The sequence of this T cell receptor beta chain was determined in a study of cytomegalovirus exposure and HLA in healthy donors. The wider study: Inside one of the first data releases sat around 80 million unique TCRs taken from HLA-typed donors. Study-wide results and caveats: In a later analysis, common viral pathogens appeared linked to several of the most significant clusters.

CDR1 is SGHTA, CDR2 FQGTGA, per germline. V was pared by 2 bases and J by 4 bases, with 7 bases of the junction left unmatched. The CDR3 consists of 16 residues. Worth noting for this clone: Its antigen remains unidentified.

The study ran its PCR with 60 Vbeta and 13 Jbeta primers. Clones were sequenced by immunoSEQ multiplex PCR, and TCRdb holds only the in-frame ones, with some missing. The table has approximately 190,000 clones, around 86% seen once; the top ten hold roughly 0.75%. Material for sequencing was PBMCs. This chain uses TRBV7-3 with TRBJ2-2, with 7 bases that match TRBD1. The receptor's source is a woman aged 18-30 years in good health and CMV-seronegative. The CDR3 loop reads CASSLGAGGGTGELFF. The CDR3 DNA reads TGTGCCAGCAGCTTAGGGGCAGGGGGTGGCACCGGGGAGCTGTTTTTT.